These 11 T cell receptor beta chains were sequenced from one sample in a study of blood T cell repertoires in COVID-19 (dated by TCRdb to the early 2020s). The library relied on the immunoSEQ multiplex PCR assay. TCRdb stores this immuneACCESS table with in-frame sequences only. Part of the clones is absent; in the studies checked, under half of the shortfall reflects unresolved V genes, and no reason is known for the rest. This sample gives hundreds of thousands of clones in total; roughly 80% of them show up just once. Of the sample, less than 20% is held by the ten largest clones. What was sequenced was peripheral blood. The receptors here all came from a young man with active or convalescent COVID-19.

The chain joins TRBV5-1 to TRBJ1-2; possibly TRBD1 for D (5 bases). The CDR3 totals 14 residues. V lost 0 bases, J lost 7 bases, and 13 bases lay in between. Germline V gene data show CDR1 as SGHRS and CDR2 as YFSETQ. In DNA, the CDR3 is TGCGCCAGCAGCTTGGAGGGCAGGGCAACTGGCTACACCTTC. Protein product: CASSLEGRATGYTF.

The V call is TRBV9, the J call TRBJ2-3; 8 positions agree with TRBD2. The CDR3 loop spans 14 amino acids. In germline, CDR1 is SGDLS, CDR2 YYNGEE. V shed 4 bases and J 6 bases; nucleotides not matched to a gene: 7. For the CDR3, the DNA is TGTGCCAGCAGCCCTCCGGGGGGGCTCGATACGCAGTATTTT. As protein: CASSPPGGLDTQYF. Looking up the rest from reference TRBV9 and TRBJ2-3 gives the full variable domain: DSGVTQTPKHLITATGQRVTLRCSPRSGDLSVYWYQQSLDQGLQFLIQYYNGEERAKGNILERFSAQQFPDLHSELNLSSLELGDSALYFCASSPPGGLDTQYFGPGTRLTVL.

This clone was counted many times. The chain is built from TRBV4-1 and TRBJ1-6; tentative D call: TRBD1 (5 bases). CDR3 length: 16 amino acids. Trimming removed 11 bases at V and 0 bases at J, with 17 bases between. The germline V gene has CDR1 MGHRA and CDR2 YSYEKL. This chain's CDR3 is CAPSPLGGSYNSPLHF. CDR3 DNA sequence: TGCGCCCCCAGCCCCCTGGGGGGCTCCTATAATTCACCCCTCCACTTT.

V gene TRBV5-1 combines with J gene TRBJ2-7; D may be TRBD2 (6 bases). CDR3 length: 13 residues. CDR1 is SGHRS and CDR2 is YFSETQ in the germline V gene. V lost 3 bases to trimming and J lost 6 bases, with 13 bases between them. CDR3 sequence (DNA): TGCGCCAGCAGCTACGAGAGACTAGTCGAGCAGTACTTC. Residues: CASSYERLVEQYF. The whole variable domain, remainder taken from reference TRBV5-1 and TRBJ2-7, is KAGVTQTPRYLIKTRGQQVTLSCSPISGHRSVSWYQQTPGQGLQFLFEYFSETQRNKGNFPGRFSGRQFSNSRSEMNVSTLELGDSALYLCASSYERLVEQYFGPGTRLTVT.

The genes are TRBV19 and TRBJ1-2, with D maybe TRBD1 (6 bases). The V and J ends lost 7 bases and 0 bases respectively, with 15 bases between them. The CDR3 covers 15 residues. Germline CDR1 LNHDA, CDR2 SQIVND (reference sequence). In DNA, the CDR3 is TGTGCCAGTATCCAGGACAGAGACTCTAACTATGGCTACACCTTC. It codes for CASIQDRDSNYGYTF.

The chain is built from TRBV18 and TRBJ2-2; perhaps TRBD1 as D (5 bases). Germline CDR1 is KGHSH and CDR2 is LQKENI. V lost 2 bases, J lost 2 bases, and 9 bases lay in between. The CDR3 contains 15 residues. In nucleotides, the CDR3 is TGTGCCAGCTCACCAGGACAAACCAACACCGGGGAGCTGTTTTTT. Amino acid sequence: CASSPGQTNTGELFF. Full variable domain (missing parts from reference TRBV18 and TRBJ2-2): NAGVMQNPRHLVRRRGQEARLRCSPMKGHSHVYWYRQLPEEGLKFMVYLQKENIIDESGMPKERFSAEFPKEGPSILRIQQVVRGDSAAYFCASSPGQTNTGELFFGEGSRLTVL.

This chain uses TRBV7-9 with TRBJ2-1, with 10 bases that match TRBD2. The J segment lost 8 bases and the V segment lost 5 bases, leaving 9 bases of the junction unmatched. Germline V gene sequence: CDR1 SEHNR, CDR2 FQNEAQ (reference sequence). There are 15 residues in the CDR3. CDR3 in amino acids: CASSNIAGGSDEQFF. The CDR3 DNA follows: TGTGCCAGCAGCAACATAGCGGGGGGTTCGGATGAGCAGTTCTTC.

This rearrangement joins TRBV5-4 to TRBJ2-7, with 7 bases matching TRBD2. V was pared by 4 bases and J by 2 bases, with 9 bases of the junction left unmatched. The germline V gene has CDR1 SGHNT and CDR2 YYREEE (reference sequence). This CDR3 spans 15 amino acids. CDR3 bases: TGTGCCAGCAGCCTGGTCGGACTAGGACCCTACGAGCAGTACTTC. It codes for CASSLVGLGPYEQYF.

The chain carries TRBV28 and TRBJ2-7; 9 nucleotides agree with TRBD1. CDR1 is MDHEN and CDR2 is SYDVKM in the germline V gene. This CDR3 comprises 14 residues. The V gene end was trimmed by 6 bases and the J gene end by 2 bases; junction bases not matched to a gene: 5. The CDR3, as DNA: TGTGCCAGCAGAACGGACAGGGGAACCTACGAGCAGTACTTC. This sequence encodes CASRTDRGTYEQYF.

The chain links TRBV9 to TRBJ2-7; tentative D call: TRBD2 (6 bases). Germline V lookup: CDR1 SGDLS, CDR2 YYNGEE. The V end was cut by 1 base, the J end by 3 bases, with 11 bases between. The CDR3 sequence is 14 residues long. CDR3 sequence: CASSVNPGDYEQYF. In DNA, the CDR3 is TGTGCCAGCAGCGTAAACCCGGGGGACTACGAGCAGTACTTC.

This clone occurred once. CDR3 residues: CASLTGGSSYEQYF. The CDR3 DNA reads TGTGCCAGTCTTACAGGGGGGAGCTCCTACGAGCAGTACTTC. The chain recombines TRBV2 with TRBJ2-7, with TRBD1 matching 8 bases. The CDR3 has 14 amino acids. The germline V gene has CDR1 SNHLY and CDR2 FYNNEI. Germline trimming cut 9 bases from V and 0 bases from J; bases unmatched to any gene: 7.